The 17 T cell receptor beta chains below all came from one sample that was sequenced in a study of blood T cell repertoires in COVID-19. Libraries were prepared by immunoSEQ multiplex PCR; TCRdb keeps only in-frame clonotypes and omits some of them. The sample carries about 210,000 clones, 80% to 85% recorded once. Sample: peripheral blood. The receptor set was obtained from a woman aged 80 or older with COVID-19, enrolled during active disease.

The chain is built from TRBV6-6 and TRBJ2-2; D is possibly TRBD2 (5 bases). V lost 6 bases and J lost 1, with 12 bases in between. CDR3 length equals 15 residues. Per the germline V gene, CDR1 is MNHNY and CDR2 is SVGAGI (reference sequence). This CDR3 is CASRPLGLNTGELFF. The CDR3 region has the DNA TGTGCCAGCAGACCACTAGGACTGAACACCGGGGAGCTGTTTTTT.

V is TRBV29-1 and J is TRBJ1-2; no reliable D call. This CDR3 region has 11 residues. CDR1 and CDR2 (germline): SQVTM, ANQGSEA. The V and J ends lost 7 bases and 2 bases respectively, with 8 bases between them. The DNA of the CDR3 is TGCAGCGGTTCAGAAAACTATGGCTACACCTTC. It is translated as CSGSENYGYTF.

This chain uses TRBV6-1 with TRBJ1-2; a weak D match, TRBD1 (5 bases). Germline V gene data show CDR1 as MNHNS and CDR2 as SASEGT. This CDR3 contains 15 residues. Trimming stripped 6 bases from V and 5 bases from J, with 19 bases between. The DNA for the CDR3 is TGTGCCAGCAGCCGCACTGGGCAGGACAAATATGGCTACACCTTC. This sequence encodes CASSRTGQDKYGYTF.

The chain links TRBV28 to TRBJ2-7; no clear D gene. Trimming removed 1 base at V and 3 bases at J, with 10 bases between. The germline gives CDR1 MDHEN, CDR2 SYDVKM. The CDR3 is 14 residues long. The CDR3 coding sequence is TGTGCCAGCAGTTTATCGGCTAGTTACTACGAGCAGTACGTC. It encodes CASSLSASYYEQYV.

This chain uses TRBV5-1 with TRBJ2-3, with 12 bases lining up with TRBD2. Trimming removed 2 bases from V and 0 bases from J; junction bases left unmatched: 7. Germline values: CDR1 SGHRS, CDR2 YFSETQ. The CDR3 is made up of 18 amino acids. The DNA for the CDR3 is TGCGCCAGCAGCTTACCGACTAGCGGGGGATTTAGCACAGATACGCAGTATTTT. It yields the protein CASSLPTSGGFSTDTQYF.

The chain employs TRBV6-1 and TRBJ1-2; 7 bases match TRBD1. Trimming cost V 2 bases and J 7 bases; bases outside gene matches: 1. Per germline, CDR1 MNHNS and CDR2 SASEGT. This CDR3 comprises 12 residues. CDR3 in DNA: TGTGCCAGCAGTGAACAGGGGGGTGGCTACACCTTC. This encodes CASSEQGGGYTF.

A few counts support this clone. Other DNA sequences from this sample encode an identical CDR3 as well. The V gene is TRBV2, the J gene TRBJ1-5; D unresolved. Germline CDR1 and CDR2: SNHLY and FYNNEI. Trimming left V 7 bases short and J 3 bases short, with 7 bases between. This CDR3 is built from 12 residues. DNA of the CDR3: TGTGCCAGCAACCGGGACAATCAGCCCCAGCATTTT. Translation: CASNRDNQPQHF. The full variable domain, with the rest looked up from reference TRBV2 and TRBJ1-5, is EPEVTQTPSHQVTQMGQEVILRCVPISNHLYFYWYRQILGQKVEFLVSFYNNEISEKSEIFDDQFSVERPDGSNFTLKIRSTKLEDSAMYFCASNRDNQPQHFGDGTRLSIL.

J is TRBJ2-3 and V is TRBV19; 9 bases map to TRBD1. Trimming cost V 10 bases and J 5 bases; bases outside gene matches: 16. Per the germline V gene, CDR1 is LNHDA and CDR2 is SQIVND (reference sequence). CDR3 size: 16 residues. CDR3 amino acids: CATGEVRGQGKDTQYF. Here the CDR3 DNA reads TGTGCCACTGGAGAAGTCAGGGGACAGGGAAAAGATACGCAGTATTTT.

This rearrangement joins TRBV18 to TRBJ2-5; TRBD2 matches 11 bases. V lost 3 bases to trimming and J lost 1 base; unmatched junction nucleotides: 10. CDR3 length equals 18 residues. From germline, CDR1 is KGHSH and CDR2 LQKENI. CDR3 residues: CASSPFAAGTSGQETQYF. In DNA, the CDR3 is TGTGCCAGCTCACCGTTTGCGGCGGGGACTAGCGGCCAAGAGACCCAGTACTTC.

The chain employs TRBV6-6 and TRBJ1-1; tentative D call: TRBD1 (6 bases). The germline V and J ends were trimmed by 5 bases and 6 bases, with 10 bases remaining between them. This CDR3 contains 12 residues. The germline V gene encodes CDR1 MNHNY and CDR2 SVGAGI (reference sequence). DNA for the CDR3: TGTGCCAGCAGTACAGCAGGGGCTGAAGCTTTCTTT. Protein product: CASSTAGAEAFF.

This rearrangement joins TRBV5-1 to TRBJ1-1; D is possibly TRBD1 (6 bases). Germline CDR1 SGHRS, CDR2 YFSETQ. Trimming took off 0 bases at V and 6 bases at J, with 15 bases between the two ends. The length of the CDR3 is 15 residues. The CDR3 reads CASSLAPGVGAEAFF. CDR3 DNA: TGCGCCAGCAGCTTGGCCCCAGGGGTAGGCGCTGAAGCTTTCTTT.

The rearrangement joins TRBV7-2 to TRBJ2-7; D may be TRBD2 (7 bases). Between the trimmed V and J ends, which lost 1 base and 7 bases, there was a span of 14 bases. Germline V CDR1 and CDR2: SGHTA, FQGNSA. This CDR3 has 14 amino acids. The CDR3 reads CASSLGGGAREQYF. CDR3 nucleotide sequence: TGTGCCAGCAGCTTAGGAGGGGGGGCTCGTGAGCAGTACTTC.

The chain links TRBV6-5 to TRBJ2-5; 9 positions match TRBD1. The germline V gene has CDR1 MNHEY and CDR2 SVGAGI. V was clipped by 6 bases and J by 5 bases; unmatched bases: 7. CDR3 size: 14 residues. Here the CDR3 DNA reads TGTGCCAGCAGGGGGACAGGGAAGGGGGAGACCCAGTACTTC. It translates to CASRGTGKGETQYF.

This clone has only one observation. The chain uses TRBV5-8 and TRBJ1-3; no firm D call. CDR3 length: 15 amino acids. V dropped 3 bases and J dropped 2 bases, with 12 bases sitting between them. CDR1 and CDR2 (germline): SGHTS, YDEGEE. CDR3 DNA: TGTGCCAGCAGCTCAGTTGTGGTGCCTGGAAACACCATATATTTT. Amino acids: CASSSVVVPGNTIYF. The whole variable domain, filled in from reference TRBV5-8 and TRBJ1-3, reads EAGVTQSPTHLIKTRGQQATLRCSPISGHTSVYWYQQALGLGLQFLLWYDEGEERNRGNFPPRFSGRQFPNYSSELNVNALELEDSALYLCASSSVVVPGNTIYFGEGSWLTVV.

The chain links TRBV2 to TRBJ2-5; the D gene is possibly TRBD2 (6 bases). The CDR3 sequence is 14 residues long. V lost 6 bases and J 5 bases, leaving 16 bases between the germline ends. Germline CDR1 and CDR2: SNHLY and FYNNEI. CDR3 sequence (DNA): TGTGCCAGCAGCGGAACGGGGGTACGGGAGACCCAGTACTTC. It codes for CASSGTGVRETQYF.

The chain combines TRBV7-2 with TRBJ1-3; the match to TRBD1 covers 7 bases. V lost 5 bases, J lost 4 bases, and 8 bases stayed unmatched. Germline CDR1 reads SGHTA; CDR2 reads FQGNSA. The CDR3 length is 15 residues. The CDR3 sequence is CASSLGRGVGNTIYF. CDR3 sequence (DNA): TGTGCCAGCAGCCTGGGCAGGGGGGTAGGAAACACCATATATTTT.

This chain uses TRBV3-1 (or the pseudogene TRBV3-2) with TRBJ2-1, with TRBD2 identical over 7 bases. CDR1 and CDR2 (germline): LGHDT, YNNKEL (reference sequence). CDR3 length: 15 residues. J was trimmed by 5 bases and V by 2 bases; bases with no gene match: 6. Here the CDR3 reads CASSQYGGINNEQFF. CDR3 DNA sequence: TGTGCCAGCAGCCAATACGGGGGGATTAACAATGAGCAGTTCTTC.